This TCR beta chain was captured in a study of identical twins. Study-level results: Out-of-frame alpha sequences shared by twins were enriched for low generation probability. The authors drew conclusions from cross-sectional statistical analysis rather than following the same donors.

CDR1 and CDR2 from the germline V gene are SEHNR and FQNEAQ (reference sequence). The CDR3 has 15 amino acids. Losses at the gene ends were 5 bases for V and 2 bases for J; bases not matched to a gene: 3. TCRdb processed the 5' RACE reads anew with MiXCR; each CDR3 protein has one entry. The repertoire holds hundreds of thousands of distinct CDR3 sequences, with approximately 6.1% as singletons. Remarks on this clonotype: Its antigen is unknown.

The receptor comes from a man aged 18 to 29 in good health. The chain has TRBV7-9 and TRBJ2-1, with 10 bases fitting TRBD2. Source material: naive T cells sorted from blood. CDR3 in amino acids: CASSGTSETYNEQFF. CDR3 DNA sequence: TGTGCCAGCAGCGGGACTAGCGAGACCTACAATGAGCAGTTCTTC.